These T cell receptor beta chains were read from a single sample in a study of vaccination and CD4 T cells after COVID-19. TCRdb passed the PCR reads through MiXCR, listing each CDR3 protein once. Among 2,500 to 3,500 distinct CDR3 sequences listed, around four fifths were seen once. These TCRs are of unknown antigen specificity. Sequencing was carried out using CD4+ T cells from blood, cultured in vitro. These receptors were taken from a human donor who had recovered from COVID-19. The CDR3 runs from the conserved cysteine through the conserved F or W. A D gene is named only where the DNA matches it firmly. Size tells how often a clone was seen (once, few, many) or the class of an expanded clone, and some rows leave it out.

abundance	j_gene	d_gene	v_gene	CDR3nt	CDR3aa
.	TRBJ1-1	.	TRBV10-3	TGTGCCATCAGTTCAACAGGGACGATGAACACTGAAGCTTTCTTT	CAISSTGTMNTEAFF
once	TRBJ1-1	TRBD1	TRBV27	TGTGCCAGCAGTTTAGACAGGGCGCGGGCCGGGGGCACTGAAGCTTTCTTT	CASSLDRARAGGTEAFF
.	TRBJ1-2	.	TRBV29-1	TGCGCCTTTGACGGGGAGACCTATGGCTACACCTTC	CAFDGETYGYTF
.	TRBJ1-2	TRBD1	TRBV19	TGTGCCAGTACCATCGGACAGGAGGGTGTCTATGGCTACACCTTC	CASTIGQEGVYGYTF
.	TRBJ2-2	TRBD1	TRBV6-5	TGTGCCAGCAGTTACGGGACAGGGAACACCGGGGAGCTGTTTTTT	CASSYGTGNTGELFF
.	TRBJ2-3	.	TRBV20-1	TGCAGTGCTGAGACTAGAGGGGGGGCGACAGATACGCAGTATTTT	CSAETRGGATDTQYF
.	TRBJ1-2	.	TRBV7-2	TGTGCCGGCAGCTTGGGGGGAACTAACTATGGCTACACCTTC	CAGSLGGTNYGYTF
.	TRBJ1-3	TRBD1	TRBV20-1	TGCAGTGCTACAGGGGGCTTAGGGAACACCATATATTTT	CSATGGLGNTIYF
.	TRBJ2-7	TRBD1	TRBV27	TGTGCCAGCAGTCCACGCGGGACAGGGTCGCTACGCGAGCAGTACTTC	CASSPRGTGSLREQYF
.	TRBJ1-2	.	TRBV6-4	TGTGCCAGACATTCTAACTATGGCTACACCTTC	CARHSNYGYTF
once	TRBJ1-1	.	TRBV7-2	TGTGCCAGCAGCCCACGACGGAGGGGGAACACTGAAGCTTTCTTT	CASSPRRRGNTEAFF
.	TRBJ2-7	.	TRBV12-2	TGTGCAAGTCGCTTAGGAGGAATTGGGAGGGAGCAGTACTTC	CASRLGGIGREQYF
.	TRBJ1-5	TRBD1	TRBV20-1	TGCAGTGCTAGAGAGGACAGGGCCTTCGGCAATCAGCCCCAGCATTTT	CSAREDRAFGNQPQHF
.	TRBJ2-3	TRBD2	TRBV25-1	TGTGCCAGCAGTGAATTAGGGACTAGAGGAGATACGCAGTATTTT	CASSELGTRGDTQYF
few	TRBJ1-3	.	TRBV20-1	TGCAGTGCTCCATTGTCGAACACCATATATTTT	CSAPLSNTIYF
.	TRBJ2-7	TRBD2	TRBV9	TGTGCCAGCAGCGTAGGGGTAACTAGCGGGGGGGTGTCCTACGAGCAGTACTTC	CASSVGVTSGGVSYEQYF
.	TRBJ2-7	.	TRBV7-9	TGTGCCAGCAGCTTACGTCCCTGGGACTACGAGCAGTACTTC	CASSLRPWDYEQYF
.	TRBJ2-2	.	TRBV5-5	TGTGCCAGCAGCTTCGGTGGGCGGACCGGGGAGCTGTTTTTT	CASSFGGRTGELFF
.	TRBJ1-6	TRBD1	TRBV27	TGTGCCAGCAGCGCAGGGGGGCGGAATTCACCCCTCCACTTT	CASSAGGRNSPLHF
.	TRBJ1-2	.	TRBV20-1	TGCAGTGCTACCTCCGGACCCTCCACCTTC	CSATSGPSTF
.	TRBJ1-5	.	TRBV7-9	TGTGCCAGCAGCCCAGGCAGGAACTTGGGAGGCAATCAGCCCCAGCATTTT	CASSPGRNLGGNQPQHF
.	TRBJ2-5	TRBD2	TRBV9	TGTGCCAGCAGCGTAACTAGCGGCGTGACCCAGTACTTC	CASSVTSGVTQYF
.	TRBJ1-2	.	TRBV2	TGTGCCAGCAGTGAATTGGACGGAAAGGGTGGCTACACCTTC	CASSELDGKGGYTF
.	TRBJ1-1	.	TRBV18	TGTGCCAGCTCACTTGGGGGTGTCTACACTGAAGCTTTCTTT	CASSLGGVYTEAFF
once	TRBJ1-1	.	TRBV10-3	TGTGCCATCAGTGATCCCGGGAGGTACACTGAAGCTTTCTTT	CAISDPGRYTEAFF
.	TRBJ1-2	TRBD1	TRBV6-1	TGTGCCAGCGGACAGGCGTTGGACGGCTACACCTTC	CASGQALDGYTF
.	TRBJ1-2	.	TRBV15	TGTGCCACCAGCAGAGATGTGGACTATGGCTACACCTTC	CATSRDVDYGYTF
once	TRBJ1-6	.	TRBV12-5	TGTGCTAGTGGTCTCTCGGGCTGGTATTCACCCCTCCACTTT	CASGLSGWYSPLHF
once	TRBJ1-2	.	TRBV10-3	TGTGCCATCAGTGAGGAGCATGGTTTTAACTATGGCTACACCTTC	CAISEEHGFNYGYTF
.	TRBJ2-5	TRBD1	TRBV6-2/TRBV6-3	TGTGCCGGAGATACAGGGGATCAAGAGACCCAGTACTTC	CAGDTGDQETQYF
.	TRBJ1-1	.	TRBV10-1	TGCGCCAGCAGTGAGACAGGGAGGAATGCTTTCTTT	CASSETGRNAFF
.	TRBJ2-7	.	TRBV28	TGTGCCAGCAGTTGGAGATTCTCCTACGAGCAGTACTTC	CASSWRFSYEQYF
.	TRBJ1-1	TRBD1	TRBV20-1	TGCAGTGCTAGAGTGGGAGGGACAGGGGCTCCGAACACTGAAGCTTTCTTT	CSARVGGTGAPNTEAFF
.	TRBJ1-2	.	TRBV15	TGTGCCACCAGCAGAGGTGGGTTTAACTATGGCTACACCTTC	CATSRGGFNYGYTF
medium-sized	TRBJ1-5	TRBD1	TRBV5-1	TGCGCCAGCAGCCGAAACGACAGGGGGTCACAGCCCCAGCATTTT	CASSRNDRGSQPQHF
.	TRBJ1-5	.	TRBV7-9	TGTGCCAGCAGCTTAGGGGCAGGTTACAATCAGCCCCAGCATTTT	CASSLGAGYNQPQHF
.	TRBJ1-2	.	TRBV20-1	TGCAGTGTTCCGGAGCCGGGACGATCGTATTTC	CSVPEPGRSYF
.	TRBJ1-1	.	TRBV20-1	TGCAGTGCTACCGAGATGAACACTGAAGCTTTCTTT	CSATEMNTEAFF
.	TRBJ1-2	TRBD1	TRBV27	TGTGCCACCCTAGACAGGGAATGGGGCTACACCTTC	CATLDREWGYTF
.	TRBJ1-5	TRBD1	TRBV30	TGTGCCTGGAGCAGAACAGGGGGCAGGGGCAATCAGCCCCAGCATTTT	CAWSRTGGRGNQPQHF
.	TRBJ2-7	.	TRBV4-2	TGTGCCAGCAGCCAATTTACAGGGAGCTCCTACGAGCAGTACTTC	CASSQFTGSSYEQYF
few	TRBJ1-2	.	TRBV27	TGTGCCAGCAGTAGACAAGACAGAACCGGACGGTCCTTC	CASSRQDRTGRSF
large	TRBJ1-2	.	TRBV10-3	TGTGCCATCAATCCCGGCGGGGACTATGGCTACACCTTC	CAINPGGDYGYTF
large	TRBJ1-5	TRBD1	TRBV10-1	TGCGCCACTAGCCGGGACAGCAACAATCAGCCCCAGCATTTT	CATSRDSNNQPQHF
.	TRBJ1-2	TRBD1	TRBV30	TGTGCCTACCGACAGGGATCGGGCTATGGCTACACCTTC	CAYRQGSGYGYTF
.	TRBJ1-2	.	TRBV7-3	TGTGCCAGCAGCTTAGGTGGCGGCTATGGCTACACCTTC	CASSLGGGYGYTF
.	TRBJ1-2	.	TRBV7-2	TGTGCCAGCAGCTTTGGATTCCTGGGTGGCTACACCTTC	CASSFGFLGGYTF
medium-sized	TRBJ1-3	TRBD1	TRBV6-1	TGTGCCAGCAGGCGACAGGGGGCCTCTGGAAACACCATATATTTT	CASRRQGASGNTIYF
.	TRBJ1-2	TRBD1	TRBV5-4	TGTGCCAGCAGCAAGACAGGGGAGTATGGCTACACCTTC	CASSKTGEYGYTF
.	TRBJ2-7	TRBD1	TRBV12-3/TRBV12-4	TGTGCCAGCAGCCCCAGGACAGGGGCACTCTACGAGCAGTACTTC	CASSPRTGALYEQYF
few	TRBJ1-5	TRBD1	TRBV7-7	TGTGCCAGCAGCCGTGACAGGGACCAGCCCCAGCATTTT	CASSRDRDQPQHF
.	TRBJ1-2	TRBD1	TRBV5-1	TGCGCCAGCAGCACCGGGACAGGGGACTATGGCTACACCTTC	CASSTGTGDYGYTF
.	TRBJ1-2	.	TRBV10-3	TGTGCCATCAGTGAGTCAGAGGCGGTTACCTTAAACTATGGCTACACCTTC	CAISESEAVTLNYGYTF
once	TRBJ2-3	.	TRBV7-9	TGTGCCAGCAGCAGGGGCGCGTCAGATACGCAGTATTTT	CASSRGASDTQYF
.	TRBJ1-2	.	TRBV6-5	TGTGCCAGCAGTTACTCTAGCGGGGGTTCGAGCTATGGCTACACCTTC	CASSYSSGGSSYGYTF